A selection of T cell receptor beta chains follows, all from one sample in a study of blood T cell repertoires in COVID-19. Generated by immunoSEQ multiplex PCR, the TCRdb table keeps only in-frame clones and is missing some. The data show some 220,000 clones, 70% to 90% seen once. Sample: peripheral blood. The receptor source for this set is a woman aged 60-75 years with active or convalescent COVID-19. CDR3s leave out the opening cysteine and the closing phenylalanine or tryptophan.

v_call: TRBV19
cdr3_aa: ASRPRVSEGETQY

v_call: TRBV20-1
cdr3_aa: SASRQGETQY

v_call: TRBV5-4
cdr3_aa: ASSLPDRRDTEAF

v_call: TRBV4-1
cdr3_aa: ASGGPGRDTGELF

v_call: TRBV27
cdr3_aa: ASSLRRNGPFASPLH

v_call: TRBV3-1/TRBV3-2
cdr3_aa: ASSPTGGGSPLH

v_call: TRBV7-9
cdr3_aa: ASSLLGTVTSGNTIY

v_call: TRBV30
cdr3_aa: AWTSGQGRGYT

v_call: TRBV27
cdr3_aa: ASSKYEQY

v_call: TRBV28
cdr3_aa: ASLAPNYGYT

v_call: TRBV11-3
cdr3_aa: ASSPRTGGWGGELF

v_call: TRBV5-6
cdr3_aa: ASSMRVSPLH

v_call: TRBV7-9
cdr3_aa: ASSLPLAGGPNTGELF

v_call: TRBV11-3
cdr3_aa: ASSRDRVEHTQY

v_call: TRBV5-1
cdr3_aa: ASSLGQGTYNEQF

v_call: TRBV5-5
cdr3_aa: ASSGGLAGVGTQY

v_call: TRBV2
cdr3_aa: ASSLAGGKWNEQF

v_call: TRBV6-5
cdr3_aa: ASKSNTDTEAF

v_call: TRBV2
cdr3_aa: ASSDSRGRGNTEAF

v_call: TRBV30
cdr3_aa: AWTHWGGGGYT

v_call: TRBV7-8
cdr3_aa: ASSEFSTGELF

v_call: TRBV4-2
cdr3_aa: ASSQMAGGNSPLH

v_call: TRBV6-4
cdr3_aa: ASRPDRAVNYGYT

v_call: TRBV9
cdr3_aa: ASSSGVTGANVLT

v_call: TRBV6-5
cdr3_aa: ASKKGDWGEAF

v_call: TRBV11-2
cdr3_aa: ASSLDGTGGTIQY

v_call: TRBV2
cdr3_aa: ASRGRTGSAEQY

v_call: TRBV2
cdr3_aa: ASSDRGQDYGYT

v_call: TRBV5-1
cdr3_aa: ASSLGLAGSQETQY

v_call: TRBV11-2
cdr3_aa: ASSLTLKGATEAF

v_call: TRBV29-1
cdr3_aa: SVSQGYNTEAF

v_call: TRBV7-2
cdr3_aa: ASSLVTGSYT

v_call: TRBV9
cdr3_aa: ASSRGQGFAGELF

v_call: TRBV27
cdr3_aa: ASAGSGRSHNEQF

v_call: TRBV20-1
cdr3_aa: SASLAGTKQF

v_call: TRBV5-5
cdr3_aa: ASSLRPGTDTGELF

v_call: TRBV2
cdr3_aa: ARSGTGSDFGSTDTQY

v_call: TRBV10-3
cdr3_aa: AISARDSNSPLH

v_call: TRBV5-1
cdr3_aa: ASSQDSWSTEAF

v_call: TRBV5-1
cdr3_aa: ASSLNGGADNEQF

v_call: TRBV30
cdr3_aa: AWSMRVAYEQY

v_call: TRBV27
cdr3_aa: ASRQSGRDQPQH

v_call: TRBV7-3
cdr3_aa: ASSPTGTSAPLPDTQY

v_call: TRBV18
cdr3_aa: ASSLDASGGASTGELF

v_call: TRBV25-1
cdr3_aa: ASSDSGSYSYEQY

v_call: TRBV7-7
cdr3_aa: ASSSGTGGYEKLF

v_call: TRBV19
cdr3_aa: ASSIGRVNTDTQY

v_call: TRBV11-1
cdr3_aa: ASSFSVTSGQETQY

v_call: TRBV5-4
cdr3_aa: ASSFRSSYNSPLH

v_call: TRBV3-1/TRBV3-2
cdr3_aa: ASSQQYSTDTQY